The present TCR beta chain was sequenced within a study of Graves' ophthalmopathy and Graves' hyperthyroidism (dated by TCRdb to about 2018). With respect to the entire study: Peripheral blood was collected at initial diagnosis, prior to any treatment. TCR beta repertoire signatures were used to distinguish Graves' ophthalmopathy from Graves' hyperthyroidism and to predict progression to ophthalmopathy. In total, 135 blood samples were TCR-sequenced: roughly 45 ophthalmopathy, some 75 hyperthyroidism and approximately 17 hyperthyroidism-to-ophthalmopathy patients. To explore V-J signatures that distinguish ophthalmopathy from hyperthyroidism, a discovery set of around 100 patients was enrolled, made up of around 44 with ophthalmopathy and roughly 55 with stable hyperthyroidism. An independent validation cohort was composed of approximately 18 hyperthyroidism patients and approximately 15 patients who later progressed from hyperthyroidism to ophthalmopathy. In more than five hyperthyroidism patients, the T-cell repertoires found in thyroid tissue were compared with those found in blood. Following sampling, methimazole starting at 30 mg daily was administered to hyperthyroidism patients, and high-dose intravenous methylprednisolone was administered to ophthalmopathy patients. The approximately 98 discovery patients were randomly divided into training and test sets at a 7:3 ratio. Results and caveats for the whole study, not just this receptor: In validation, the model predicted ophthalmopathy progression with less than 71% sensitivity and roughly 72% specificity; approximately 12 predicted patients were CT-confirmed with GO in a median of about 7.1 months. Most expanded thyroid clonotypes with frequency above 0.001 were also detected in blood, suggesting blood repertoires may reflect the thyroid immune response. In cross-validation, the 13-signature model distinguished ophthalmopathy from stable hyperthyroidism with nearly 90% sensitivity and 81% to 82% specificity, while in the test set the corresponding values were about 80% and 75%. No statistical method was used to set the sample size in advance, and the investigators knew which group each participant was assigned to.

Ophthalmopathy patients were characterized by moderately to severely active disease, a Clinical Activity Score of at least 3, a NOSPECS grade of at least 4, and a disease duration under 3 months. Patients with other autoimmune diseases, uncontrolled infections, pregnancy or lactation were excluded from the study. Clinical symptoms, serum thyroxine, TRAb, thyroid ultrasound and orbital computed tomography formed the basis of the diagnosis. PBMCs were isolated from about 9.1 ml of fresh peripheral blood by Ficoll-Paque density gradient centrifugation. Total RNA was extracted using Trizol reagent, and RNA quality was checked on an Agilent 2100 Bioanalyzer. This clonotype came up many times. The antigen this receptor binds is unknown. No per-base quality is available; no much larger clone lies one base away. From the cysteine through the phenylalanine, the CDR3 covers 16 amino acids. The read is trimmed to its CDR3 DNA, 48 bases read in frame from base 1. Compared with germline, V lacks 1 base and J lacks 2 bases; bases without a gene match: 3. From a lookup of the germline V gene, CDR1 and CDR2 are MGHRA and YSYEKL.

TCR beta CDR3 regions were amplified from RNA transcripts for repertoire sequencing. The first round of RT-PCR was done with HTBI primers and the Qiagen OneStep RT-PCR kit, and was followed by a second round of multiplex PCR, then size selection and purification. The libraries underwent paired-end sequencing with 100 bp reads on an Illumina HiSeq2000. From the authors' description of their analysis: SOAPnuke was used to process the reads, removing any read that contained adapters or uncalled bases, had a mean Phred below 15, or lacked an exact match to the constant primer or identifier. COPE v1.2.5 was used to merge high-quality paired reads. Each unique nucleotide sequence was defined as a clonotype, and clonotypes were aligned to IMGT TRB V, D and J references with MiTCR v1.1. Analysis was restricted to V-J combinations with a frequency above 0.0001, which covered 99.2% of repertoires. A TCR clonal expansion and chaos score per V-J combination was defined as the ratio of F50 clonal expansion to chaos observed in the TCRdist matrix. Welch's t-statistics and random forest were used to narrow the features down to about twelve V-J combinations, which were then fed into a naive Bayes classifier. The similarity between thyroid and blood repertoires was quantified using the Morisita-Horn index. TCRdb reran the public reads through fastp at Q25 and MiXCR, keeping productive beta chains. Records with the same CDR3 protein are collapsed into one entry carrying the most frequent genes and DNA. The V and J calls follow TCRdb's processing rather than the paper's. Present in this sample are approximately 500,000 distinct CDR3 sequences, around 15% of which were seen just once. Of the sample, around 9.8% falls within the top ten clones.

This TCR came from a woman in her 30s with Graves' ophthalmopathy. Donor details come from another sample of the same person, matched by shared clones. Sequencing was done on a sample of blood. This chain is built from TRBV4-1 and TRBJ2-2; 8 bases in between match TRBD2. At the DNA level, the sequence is TGCGCCAGCAGCCAAGTTGCGGGGGGAAACACCGGGGAGCTGTTTTTT. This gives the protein CASSQVAGGNTGELFF.